The 25 T cell receptor beta chains below come from one sample, sequenced in a study of T cells in tumors after PD-1 blockade. Produced via immunoSEQ multiplex PCR; TCRdb's table is partial and in-frame only. The sample holds about 14,000 clones; 82% are singletons and the top ten take roughly 25%. The sequencing used PBMCs, collected after anti-PD-1 treatment. These receptors were collected from a human donor with basal cell carcinoma.

The V call is TRBV28, the J call TRBJ1-1, with TRBD1 matching 7 bases. The V segment lost 5 bases and the J segment 2 bases; nucleotides outside the gene matches: 11. This CDR3 is built from 16 residues. Germline CDR1 MDHEN, CDR2 SYDVKM. The CDR3 is CASSGAVRGFNTEAFF. As DNA, the CDR3 is TGTGCCAGCAGTGGGGCGGTCAGGGGGTTTAACACTGAAGCTTTCTTT. Drawing the rest from reference TRBV28 and TRBJ1-1, the complete variable domain is DVKVTQSSRYLVKRTGEKVFLECVQDMDHENMFWYRQDPGLGLRLIYFSYDVKMKEKGDIPEGYSVSREKKERFSLILESASTNQTSMYLCASSGAVRGFNTEAFFGQGTRLTVV.

This chain links TRBV9 with TRBJ2-3, with TRBD1 matching 8 bases. Germline V gene lookup returns CDR1 SGDLS and CDR2 YYNGEE. The CDR3 is 18 residues long. Trimming at V came to 3 bases and at J to 0 bases, leaving 12 bases not matched to a gene. CDR3 in amino acids: CASSARDRWRTSTDTQYF. CDR3 nucleotide sequence: TGTGCCAGCAGCGCGAGGGACAGGTGGAGAACTAGCACAGATACGCAGTATTTT.

The chain links TRBV28 to TRBJ2-6, with D hard to call. This CDR3 is built from 13 residues. Trimming pared 8 bases from V and 4 bases from J, leaving 9 bases between. The germline CDR1 and CDR2 sequences are MDHEN and SYDVKM. The CDR3 region has the DNA TGTGCCAGCCTTATACGGGGGGCCAACGTCCTGACTTTC. This encodes CASLIRGANVLTF.

This clone was counted a single time. The rearrangement uses TRBV12-3 or TRBV12-4 and TRBJ2-7; TRBD1 aligns across 7 bases. CDR3 length: 13 amino acids. V lost 6 bases and J lost 3; bases outside the gene matches: 5. CDR3 protein: CASSRQGVYEQYF. CDR3 in DNA: TGTGCCAGCAGCAGACAGGGCGTCTACGAGCAGTACTTC.

J is TRBJ2-1 and V is TRBV6-5; D call uncertain. V was pared by 7 bases and J by 10 bases, with 17 bases between. The CDR3 consists of 13 residues. Germline-derived CDR1 and CDR2 are MNHEY and SVGAGI. The CDR3 sequence: CASTPAWAAEQFF. The CDR3 DNA is TGTGCCAGCACCCCGGCCTGGGCGGCGGAGCAGTTCTTC.

The gene calls are TRBV19 and TRBJ1-1; 8 bases map to TRBD1. The ends lost 3 bases at V and 4 bases at J; junction bases unmatched: 13. The CDR3 totals 17 residues. Germline V CDR1 and CDR2: LNHDA, SQIVND (reference sequence). CDR3 amino acids: CASSITRGHLGGTEAFF. CDR3 nucleotide sequence: TGTGCCAGTAGTATTACCAGGGGGCACTTGGGGGGCACTGAAGCTTTCTTT.

J is TRBJ1-2 and V is TRBV2; D might be TRBD1 (5 bases). From germline, CDR1 is SNHLY and CDR2 FYNNEI. The CDR3 spans 13 residues. V dropped 6 bases and J dropped 2 bases, with 10 bases sitting between them. In DNA, the CDR3 is TGTGCCAGCAGGCGGGGCCCAAACTATGGCTACACCTTC. Amino acids: CASRRGPNYGYTF.

The chain employs TRBV30 and TRBJ2-5; 11 nucleotides agree with TRBD2. The J segment lost 5 bases and the V segment lost 4 bases, leaving 6 bases of the junction unmatched. Per the germline V gene, CDR1 is GTSNPN and CDR2 is SVGIG (reference sequence). The CDR3 consists of 14 residues. CDR3 in DNA: TGTGCCTGGACCTTAGCGGGGGGGCGCGAGACCCAGTACTTC. This translates into CAWTLAGGRETQYF.

The gene calls are TRBV11-2 and TRBJ2-3; the match to TRBD2 covers 16 bases. Germline CDR1 and CDR2: SGHAT and FQNNGV. V shed 5 bases, J shed 6 bases, and the junction held 8 bases outside the gene matches. The CDR3 spans 17 residues. The CDR3 here is CASSKGLAGGLGDTQYF. The CDR3 DNA reads as TGTGCCAGCAGCAAGGGACTAGCGGGGGGGTTGGGGGATACGCAGTATTTT.

The V and J genes are TRBV21-1 and TRBJ1-2. TRBV21-1 represents a pseudogene. The CDR3 runs 13 residues. The CDR3 nucleotides read TGTGCCAGAGGGGCCGCAGCAGGGAGGGGCTACACCTTC. Its translation is CARGAAAGRGYTF.

The chain carries TRBV29-1 and TRBJ1-5; a weak D match, TRBD1 (5 bases). Germline V gives CDR1 SQVTM, CDR2 ANQGSEA. V lost 7 bases and J lost 2, with 12 bases in between. The CDR3 has 13 amino acids. The CDR3 DNA reads TGCAGCGCCGCGGGGGGGGGCAATCAGCCCCAGCATTTT. Protein sequence: CSAAGGGNQPQHF.

The chain has TRBV28 and TRBJ2-3, with D tentatively TRBD1 (5 bases). V lost 7 bases, J lost 1 base, and 9 bases lay in between. This CDR3 is built from 13 residues. CDR1 MDHEN and CDR2 SYDVKM come from the germline V gene. The CDR3 DNA reads TGTGCCAGCACAAGGGGTGGCACAGATACGCAGTATTTT. Translation: CASTRGGTDTQYF.

The rearrangement joins TRBV7-9 to TRBJ2-7; the D gene is possibly TRBD1 (5 bases). The CDR3 loop spans 14 amino acids. Deletions cut 10 bases from V and 3 bases from J, with 19 bases between. Germline lookup yields CDR1 SEHNR and CDR2 FQNEAQ (reference sequence). CDR3 in amino acids: CATPIQGDNYEQYF. The CDR3 bases are TGTGCCACCCCAATCCAGGGCGACAACTACGAGCAGTACTTC.

The rearrangement links TRBV7-3 to TRBJ2-1, with 11 bases that match TRBD2. The CDR3 is 19 residues long. Germline V gene data show CDR1 as SGHTA and CDR2 as FQGTGA. V shed 1 base, J shed 0 bases, and the junction held 8 bases outside the gene matches. The CDR3 nucleotides read TGTGCCAGCAGCTTAAACCCCAGACTAGCGGGAAGCTCCTACAATGAGCAGTTCTTC. Residues: CASSLNPRLAGSSYNEQFF.

The CDR3 sequence: CASSQEDGSYNEQFF. The CDR3 DNA is TGTGCCAGCAGCCAAGAAGACGGGTCCTACAATGAGCAGTTCTTC. V gene TRBV4-2 combines with J gene TRBJ2-1; D is ambiguous. V was pared by 0 bases and J by 1 base, with 7 bases between. Per germline, CDR1 LGHNA and CDR2 YNFKEQ. This CDR3 comprises 15 residues.

This chain connects TRBV9 to TRBJ2-2; perhaps TRBD2 as D (6 bases). Germline assignment: CDR1 SGDLS and CDR2 YYNGEE. The CDR3 covers 17 residues. V gave up 4 bases and J gave up 0 bases, with 16 bases separating them. For the CDR3, the DNA is TGTGCCAGCAGCCCTCACAATAGCGGACCGAACACCGGGGAGCTGTTTTTT. Its protein product is CASSPHNSGPNTGELFF.

The chain is built from TRBV5-4 and TRBJ1-2; maybe TRBD1 (5 bases). This CDR3 is 11 amino acids long. CDR1 and CDR2 from the germline V gene are SGHNT and YYREEE (reference sequence). With 5 bases removed from V and 8 bases from J, the gap between germline ends came to 10 bases. The CDR3 DNA is TGTGCCAGCAGTACGTGGGACGGCTACACCTTC. Encoded protein: CASSTWDGYTF.

The CDR3: CASSSQGIGTQYF. CDR3 bases: TGTGCCAGTAGTTCCCAGGGTATCGGGACCCAGTACTTC. The chain has TRBV19 and TRBJ2-5, with TRBD1 as a possible D gene (5 bases). Germline values: CDR1 LNHDA, CDR2 SQIVND (reference sequence). Between the trimmed V and J ends, which lost 5 bases and 7 bases, there was a span of 14 bases. CDR3 length: 13 residues.

This chain connects TRBV6-4 to TRBJ2-2, with 8 bases that match TRBD1. The junction had 11 bases not matched to a gene; V was cut back by 11 bases and J by 3 bases. CDR1 and CDR2 from the germline V gene are MRHNA and SNTAGT. This CDR3 contains 15 residues. Here the CDR3 reads CAGPTGDFDTGELFF. CDR3 bases: TGTGCCGGCCCGACAGGGGATTTTGACACCGGGGAGCTGTTTTTT.

The chain uses TRBV7-3 and TRBJ2-4; TRBD1 matches at 9 bases. This CDR3 has 14 amino acids. The germline gives CDR1 SGHTA, CDR2 FQGTGA. V lost 3 bases and J lost 6; bases outside the gene matches: 3. The CDR3 DNA follows: TGTGCCAGCAGCTTTGGGACAGGGACAAACATTCAGTACTTC. As protein: CASSFGTGTNIQYF.

The V gene is TRBV6-5, the J gene TRBJ1-1, with D tentatively TRBD1 (6 bases). The CDR3 consists of 14 residues. Trimming took off 2 bases at V and 6 bases at J, with 13 bases between the two ends. The germline V gene encodes CDR1 MNHEY and CDR2 SVGAGI. CDR3: CASSYDRGAAEAFF. Here the CDR3 DNA reads TGTGCCAGCAGTTACGATAGGGGGGCGGCTGAAGCTTTCTTT.

The rearrangement joins TRBV10-3 to TRBJ2-5, with TRBD1 matching over 10 bases. The trim removed 0 bases at V and 5 bases at J, leaving 12 bases unmatched. This CDR3 is built from 18 residues. Germline-derived CDR1 and CDR2 are ENHRY and SYGVKD. For the CDR3, the DNA is TGTGCCATCAGTGAGTCGACTCTGGGGACAGGGGTGGTGGAGACCCAGTACTTC. Protein product: CAISESTLGTGVVETQYF.

The CDR3, as DNA: TGTGCCAGCAGTGATGGAGGGGGGGCTGATGGCGATGAGCAGTTCTTC. Translated, it gives CASSDGGGADGDEQFF. V usage is TRBV2 and J usage is TRBJ2-1, with D maybe TRBD2 (7 bases). This CDR3 has 16 amino acids. The ends were cut back, 3 bases at V and 8 bases at J, with 20 bases in the middle. CDR1 is SNHLY, CDR2 FYNNEI, per germline.

The chain is built from TRBV6-5 and TRBJ2-1, with 12 bases fitting TRBD2. The trim removed 6 bases at V and 8 bases at J, leaving 8 bases unmatched. The CDR3 extends over 15 amino acids. Germline V gives CDR1 MNHEY, CDR2 SVGAGI. CDR3 loop: CASRVTSGRSYEQFF. The CDR3 DNA sequence: TGTGCCAGCAGAGTTACTAGCGGGAGGTCCTATGAGCAGTTCTTC.

This clone was seen a handful of times. This chain uses TRBV2 with TRBJ1-5, with 7 bases matching TRBD1. This CDR3 is built from 15 residues. Germline V gene lookup returns CDR1 SNHLY and CDR2 FYNNEI. The ends lost 0 bases at V and 6 bases at J; junction bases unmatched: 5. DNA of the CDR3: TGTGCCAGCAGTGAAGCGGGCAGGGGGATTCAGCCCCAGCATTTT. Protein: CASSEAGRGIQPQHF.